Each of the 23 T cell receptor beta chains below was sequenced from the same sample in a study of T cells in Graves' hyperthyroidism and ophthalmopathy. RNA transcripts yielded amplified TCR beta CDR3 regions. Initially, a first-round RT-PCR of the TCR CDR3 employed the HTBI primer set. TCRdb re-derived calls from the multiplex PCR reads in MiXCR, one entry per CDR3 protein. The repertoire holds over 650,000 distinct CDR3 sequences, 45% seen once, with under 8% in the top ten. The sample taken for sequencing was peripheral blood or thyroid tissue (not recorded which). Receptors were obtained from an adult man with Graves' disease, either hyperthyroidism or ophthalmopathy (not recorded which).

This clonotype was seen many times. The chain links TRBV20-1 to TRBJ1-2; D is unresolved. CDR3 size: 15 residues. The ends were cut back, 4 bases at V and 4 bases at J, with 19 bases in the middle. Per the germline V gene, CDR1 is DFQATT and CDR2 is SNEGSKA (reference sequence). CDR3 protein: CSATPGGLPTYGYTF. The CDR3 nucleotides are TGCAGTGCTACCCCAGGTGGTTTGCCTACCTATGGCTACACCTTC.

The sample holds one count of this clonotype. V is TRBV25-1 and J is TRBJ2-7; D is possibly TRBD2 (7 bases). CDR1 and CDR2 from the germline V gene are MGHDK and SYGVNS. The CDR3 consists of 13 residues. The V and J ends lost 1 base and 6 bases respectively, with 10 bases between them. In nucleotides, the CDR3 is TGTGCCAGCAGTGAATCAGGGGAGGGCGAGCAGTACTTC. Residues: CASSESGEGEQYF.

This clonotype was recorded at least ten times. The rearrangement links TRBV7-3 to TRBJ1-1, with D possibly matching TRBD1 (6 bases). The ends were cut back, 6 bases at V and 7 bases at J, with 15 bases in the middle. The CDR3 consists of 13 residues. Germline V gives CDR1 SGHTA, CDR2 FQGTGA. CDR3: CASSSGGASEAFF. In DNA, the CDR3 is TGTGCCAGCAGTTCGGGGGGGGCTAGTGAAGCTTTCTTT.

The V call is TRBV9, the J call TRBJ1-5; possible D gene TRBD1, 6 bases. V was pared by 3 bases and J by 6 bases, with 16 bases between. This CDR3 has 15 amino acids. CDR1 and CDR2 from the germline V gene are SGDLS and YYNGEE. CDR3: CASSAGQWGTQPQHF. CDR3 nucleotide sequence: TGTGCCAGCAGCGCCGGACAGTGGGGAACTCAGCCCCAGCATTTT. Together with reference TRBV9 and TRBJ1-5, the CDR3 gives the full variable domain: DSGVTQTPKHLITATGQRVTLRCSPRSGDLSVYWYQQSLDQGLQFLIQYYNGEERAKGNILERFSAQQFPDLHSELNLSSLELGDSALYFCASSAGQWGTQPQHFGDGTRLSIL.

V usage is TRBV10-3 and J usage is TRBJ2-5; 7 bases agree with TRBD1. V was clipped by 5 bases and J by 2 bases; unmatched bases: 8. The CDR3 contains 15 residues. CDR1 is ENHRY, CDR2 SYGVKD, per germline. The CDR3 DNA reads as TGTGCCATCAGTAACCGGGACAGCGGTCAAGAGACCCAGTACTTC. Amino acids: CAISNRDSGQETQYF.

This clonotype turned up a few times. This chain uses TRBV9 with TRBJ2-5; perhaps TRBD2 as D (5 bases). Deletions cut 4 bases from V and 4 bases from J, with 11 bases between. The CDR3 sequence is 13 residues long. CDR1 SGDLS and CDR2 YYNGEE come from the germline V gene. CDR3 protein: CASSHLAGETQYF. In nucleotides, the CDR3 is TGTGCCAGCAGCCACCTAGCTGGAGAGACCCAGTACTTC.

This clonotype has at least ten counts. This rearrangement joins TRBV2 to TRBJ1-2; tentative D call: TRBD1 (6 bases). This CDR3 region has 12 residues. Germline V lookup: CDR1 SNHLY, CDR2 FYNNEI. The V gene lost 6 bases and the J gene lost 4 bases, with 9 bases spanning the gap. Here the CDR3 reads CASSWTAYGYTF. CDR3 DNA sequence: TGTGCCAGCAGCTGGACAGCCTATGGCTACACCTTC.

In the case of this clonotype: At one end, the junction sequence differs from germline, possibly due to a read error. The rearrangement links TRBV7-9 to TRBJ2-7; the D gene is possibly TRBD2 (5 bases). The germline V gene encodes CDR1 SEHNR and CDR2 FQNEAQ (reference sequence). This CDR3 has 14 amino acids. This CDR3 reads CASSQFRGPYEQYF. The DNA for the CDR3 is TGCGCCAGCAGCCAATTCCGAGGGCCCTACGAGCAGTACTTC.

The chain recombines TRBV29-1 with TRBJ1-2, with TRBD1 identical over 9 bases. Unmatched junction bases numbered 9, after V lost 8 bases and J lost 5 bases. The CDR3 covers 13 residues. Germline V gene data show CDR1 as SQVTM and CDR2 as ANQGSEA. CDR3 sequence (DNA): TGCAGCACAGTAACAGGGGGCCAGTATGGCTACACCTTC. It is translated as CSTVTGGQYGYTF. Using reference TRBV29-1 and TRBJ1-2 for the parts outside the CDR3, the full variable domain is SAVISQKPSRDICQRGTSLTIQCQVDSQVTMMFWYRQQPGQSLTLIATANQGSEATYESGFVIDKFPISRPNLTFSTLTVSNMSPEDSSIYLCSTVTGGQYGYTFGSGTRLTVV.

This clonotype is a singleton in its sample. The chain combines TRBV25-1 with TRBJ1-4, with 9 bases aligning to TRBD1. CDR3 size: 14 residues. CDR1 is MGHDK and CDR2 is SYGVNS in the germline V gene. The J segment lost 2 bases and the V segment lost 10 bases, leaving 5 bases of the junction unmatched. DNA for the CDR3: TGTGCCAACAGGGGGCGTAATACTAATGAAAAACTGTTTTTT. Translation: CANRGRNTNEKLFF.

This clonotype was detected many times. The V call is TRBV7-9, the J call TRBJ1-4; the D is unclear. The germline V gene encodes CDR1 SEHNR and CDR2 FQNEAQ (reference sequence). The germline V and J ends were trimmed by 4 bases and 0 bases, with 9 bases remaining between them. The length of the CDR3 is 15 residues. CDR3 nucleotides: TGTGCCAGCAGCTCGGACGCTGCAACTAATGAAAAACTGTTTTTT. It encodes CASSSDAATNEKLFF.

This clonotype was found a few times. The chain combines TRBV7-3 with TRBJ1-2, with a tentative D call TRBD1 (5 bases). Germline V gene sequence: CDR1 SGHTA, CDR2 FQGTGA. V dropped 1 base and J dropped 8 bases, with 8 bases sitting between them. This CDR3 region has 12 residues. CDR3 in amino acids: CASSLRGEGYTF. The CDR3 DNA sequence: TGTGCCAGCAGCTTAAGGGGCGAAGGCTACACCTTC. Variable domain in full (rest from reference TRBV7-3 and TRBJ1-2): GAGVSQTPSNKVTEKGKYVELRCDPISGHTALYWYRQSLGQGPEFLIYFQGTGAADDSGLPNDRFFAVRPEGSVSTLKIQRTERGDSAVYLCASSLRGEGYTFGSGTRLTVV.

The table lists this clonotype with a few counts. The CDR3, as DNA: TGTGCCAGCAGCCTGGTGACTAGCGGGAGTGTTAAAGAGACCCAGTACTTC. It translates to CASSLVTSGSVKETQYF. The J gene is TRBJ2-5, the V gene TRBV7-6; 12 positions match TRBD2. Germline CDR1 SGHVS, CDR2 FNYEAQ. Trimming at V came to 5 bases and at J to 3 bases, leaving 10 bases not matched to a gene. There are 17 residues in the CDR3. Together with reference TRBV7-6 and TRBJ2-5, the CDR3 gives the full variable domain: GAGVSQSPRYKVTKRGQDVALRCDPISGHVSLYWYRQALGQGPEFLTYFNYEAQQDKSGLPNDRFSAERPEGSISTLTIQRTEQRDSAMYRCASSLVTSGSVKETQYFGPGTRLLVL.

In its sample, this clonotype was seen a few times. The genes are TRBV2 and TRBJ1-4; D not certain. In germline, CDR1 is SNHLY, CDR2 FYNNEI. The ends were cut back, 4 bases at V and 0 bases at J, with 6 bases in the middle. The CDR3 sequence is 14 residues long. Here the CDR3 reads CASSAPATNEKLFF. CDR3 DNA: TGTGCCAGCAGTGCGCCGGCAACTAATGAAAAACTGTTTTTT.

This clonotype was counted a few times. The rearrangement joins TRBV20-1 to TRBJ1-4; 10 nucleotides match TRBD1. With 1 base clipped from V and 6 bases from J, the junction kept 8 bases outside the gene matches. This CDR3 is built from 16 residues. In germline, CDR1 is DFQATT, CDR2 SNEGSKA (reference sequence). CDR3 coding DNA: TGCAGTGCTAGAGGACTCAAAGGGACAGGGGATGAAAAACTGTTTTTT. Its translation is CSARGLKGTGDEKLFF.

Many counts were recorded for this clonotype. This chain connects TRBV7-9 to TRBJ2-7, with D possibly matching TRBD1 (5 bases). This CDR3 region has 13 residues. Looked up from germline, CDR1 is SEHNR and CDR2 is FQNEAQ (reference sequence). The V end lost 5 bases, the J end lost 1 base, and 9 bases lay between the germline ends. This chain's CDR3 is CASSSDSSYEQYF. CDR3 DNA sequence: TGTGCCAGCAGCAGCGACAGTTCCTACGAGCAGTACTTC.

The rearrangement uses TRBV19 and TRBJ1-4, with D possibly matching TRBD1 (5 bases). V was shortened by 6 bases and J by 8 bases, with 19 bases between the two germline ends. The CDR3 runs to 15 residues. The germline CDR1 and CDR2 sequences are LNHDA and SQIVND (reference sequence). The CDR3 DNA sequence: TGTGCCAGTAGAGGCATCGGGGGTCCGCGAGAAAAACTGTTTTTT. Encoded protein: CASRGIGGPREKLFF.

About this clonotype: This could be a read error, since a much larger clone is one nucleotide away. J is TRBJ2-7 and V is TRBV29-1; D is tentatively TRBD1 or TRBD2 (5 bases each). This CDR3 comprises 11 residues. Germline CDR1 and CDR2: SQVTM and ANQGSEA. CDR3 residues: CGVEGTGEQYF. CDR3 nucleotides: TGCGGCGTTGAAGGGACGGGGGAGCAGTACTTC.

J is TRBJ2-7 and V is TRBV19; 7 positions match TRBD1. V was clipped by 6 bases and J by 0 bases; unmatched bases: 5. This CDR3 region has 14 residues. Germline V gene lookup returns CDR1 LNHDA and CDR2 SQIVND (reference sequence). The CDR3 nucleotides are TGTGCCAGTAGCGCGACAGGGAGCTCCTACGAGCAGTACTTC. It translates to CASSATGSSYEQYF.

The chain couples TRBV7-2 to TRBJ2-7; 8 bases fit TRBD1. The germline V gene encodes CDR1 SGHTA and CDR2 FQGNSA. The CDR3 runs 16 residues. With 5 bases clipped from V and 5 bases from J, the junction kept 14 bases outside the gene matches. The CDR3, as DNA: TGTGCCAGCAGCACCTATACAGGGGGAGAGGTCGACGAGCAGTACTTC. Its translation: CASSTYTGGEVDEQYF.

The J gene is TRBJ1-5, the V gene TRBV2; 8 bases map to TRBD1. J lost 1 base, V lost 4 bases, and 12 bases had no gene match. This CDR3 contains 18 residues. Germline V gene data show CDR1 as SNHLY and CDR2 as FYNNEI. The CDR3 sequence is CASSASPDREMSNQPQHF. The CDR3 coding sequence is TGTGCCAGCAGTGCTTCCCCGGACAGGGAGATGAGCAATCAGCCCCAGCATTTT. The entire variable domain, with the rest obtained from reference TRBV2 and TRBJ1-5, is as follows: EPEVTQTPSHQVTQMGQEVILRCVPISNHLYFYWYRQILGQKVEFLVSFYNNEISEKSEIFDDQFSVERPDGSNFTLKIRSTKLEDSAMYFCASSASPDREMSNQPQHFGDGTRLSIL.

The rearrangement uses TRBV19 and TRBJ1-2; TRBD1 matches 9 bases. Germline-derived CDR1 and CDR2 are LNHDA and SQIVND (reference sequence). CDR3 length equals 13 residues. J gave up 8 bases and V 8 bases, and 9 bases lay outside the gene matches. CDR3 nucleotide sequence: TGTGCCAGTGAATCCGGGACAGGGTACGGCTACACCTTC. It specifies CASESGTGYGYTF.

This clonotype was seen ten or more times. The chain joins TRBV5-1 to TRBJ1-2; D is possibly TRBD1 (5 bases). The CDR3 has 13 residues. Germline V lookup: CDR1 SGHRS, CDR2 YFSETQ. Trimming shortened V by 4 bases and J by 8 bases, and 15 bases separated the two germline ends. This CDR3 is CASSVADNGGYTF. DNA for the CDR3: TGCGCCAGCAGCGTCGCGGACAACGGAGGCTACACCTTC.